Listed here are 25 T cell receptor beta chains from one sample, sequenced in a study of shared clonotypes between healthy human individuals. The naive CD8 fraction comprised CD45RO-negative cells positively selected for CCR7 and excluded terminally differentiated effector memory CD45RA+ cells. Repertoires were generated with immunoSEQ multiplex PCR, while TCRdb's copy carries only in-frame clones and drops some. The sample comprises about 2 million clones, roughly 94% of which are singletons, and 0.85% to 1.3% rests with the top ten. Sequencing used naive CD8+ T cells sorted from blood. The receptor source for this set is a man aged 18 to 29 in good health.

This chain connects TRBV4-1 to TRBJ2-7; possible D gene TRBD1, 5 bases. This CDR3 spans 14 amino acids. The V end was cut by 2 bases, the J end by 3 bases, with 11 bases between. CDR1 is MGHRA, CDR2 YSYEKL, per germline. CDR3 in amino acids: CASSQQTGDYEQYF. CDR3 DNA: TGCGCCAGCAGCCAACAAACAGGAGACTACGAGCAGTACTTC.

On this clone: The same CDR3 arises from other DNA sequences in this sample as well. This chain uses TRBV9 with TRBJ2-5; the match to TRBD1 covers 9 bases. The CDR3 loop spans 14 amino acids. V trimming: 2 bases; J trimming: 5 bases; junction bases outside the gene matches: 4. Germline-derived CDR1 and CDR2 are SGDLS and YYNGEE. CDR3 region: CASSVGTGRETQYF. The CDR3 DNA sequence: TGTGCCAGCAGCGTGGGGACAGGGAGGGAGACCCAGTACTTC.

The rearrangement uses TRBV5-1 and TRBJ2-4; D not certain. In germline, CDR1 is SGHRS, CDR2 YFSETQ. The CDR3 has 13 residues. V was shortened by 7 bases and J by 5 bases, with 13 bases between the two germline ends. The CDR3 sequence is CASGSAPENIQYF. In nucleotides, the CDR3 is TGCGCCAGCGGCTCGGCTCCCGAAAACATTCAGTACTTC.

The chain combines TRBV7-9 with TRBJ2-3; maybe TRBD2 (6 bases). With 8 bases removed from V and 6 bases from J, the gap between germline ends came to 18 bases. Germline lookup yields CDR1 SEHNR and CDR2 FQNEAQ (reference sequence). CDR3 length equals 14 residues. The CDR3 bases are TGTGCCAGCGGGATTAGCGGCTTCTTGGATACGCAGTATTTT. Encoded protein: CASGISGFLDTQYF. Combining the CDR3 with reference TRBV7-9 and TRBJ2-3 gives the whole variable domain DTGVSQNPRHKITKRGQNVTFRCDPISEHNRLYWYRQTLGQGPEFLTYFQNEAQLEKSRLLSDRFSAERPKGSFSTLEIQRTEQGDSAMYLCASGISGFLDTQYFGPGTRLTVL.

The rearrangement uses TRBV5-6 and TRBJ2-5; D is uncertain. Germline CDR1 is SGHDT and CDR2 is YYEEEE. The CDR3 totals 11 residues. Trimming pared 4 bases from V and 2 bases from J, leaving 3 bases between. CDR3 sequence: CASSEQETQYF. The CDR3 bases are TGTGCCAGCAGCGAGCAAGAGACCCAGTACTTC.

J is TRBJ1-1 and V is TRBV4-1, with D hard to call. Trimming shortened V by 3 bases and J by 0 bases, and 5 bases separated the two germline ends. Per germline, CDR1 MGHRA and CDR2 YSYEKL. The CDR3 is made up of 13 amino acids. The CDR3 sequence: CASSHRMNTEAFF. Here the CDR3 DNA reads TGCGCCAGCAGCCACCGGATGAACACTGAAGCTTTCTTT.

The gene calls are TRBV6-5 and TRBJ2-2, with D possibly TRBD1 on 5 matching bases. The CDR3 runs to 13 residues. V was shortened by 2 bases and J by 7 bases, with 8 bases between the two germline ends. Per germline, CDR1 MNHEY and CDR2 SVGAGI. CDR3 sequence (DNA): TGTGCCAGCAGTTACAGGGGTGTCGGGGAGCTGTTTTTT. It encodes CASSYRGVGELFF.

The V call is TRBV4-1, the J call TRBJ1-1; tentatively, D is TRBD1 (6 bases). Germline CDR1 and CDR2: MGHRA and YSYEKL. The CDR3 spans 15 residues. V was pared by 1 base and J by 1 base, with 10 bases between. The CDR3 sequence: CASSQGGGGNTEAFF. The CDR3 nucleotides read TGCGCCAGCAGCCAAGGAGGGGGGGGGAACACTGAAGCTTTCTTT.

The J gene is TRBJ1-1, the V gene TRBV30; the D is unclear. Germline V gene lookup returns CDR1 GTSNPN and CDR2 SVGIG (reference sequence). V lost 0 bases and J lost 4, with 9 bases in between. CDR3 length: 13 residues. In DNA, the CDR3 is TGTGCCTGGAGTGTAGAAGGGTCCACTGAAGCTTTCTTT. Protein sequence: CAWSVEGSTEAFF.

V and J are TRBV7-9 and TRBJ2-3, with 10 bases aligning to TRBD1. With V trimmed by 5 bases and J by 5 bases, 10 bases remained unmatched. CDR1 is SEHNR and CDR2 is FQNEAQ in the germline V gene (reference sequence). The CDR3 is 16 amino acids. The CDR3 reads CASSPTRQGAGDTQYF. In DNA, the CDR3 is TGTGCCAGCAGCCCCACCCGACAGGGGGCGGGAGATACGCAGTATTTT.

This clone has just one count. The rearrangement links TRBV9 to TRBJ1-3; no reliable D call. Germline CDR1 SGDLS, CDR2 YYNGEE. The CDR3 spans 15 residues. The V and J ends lost 4 bases and 0 bases respectively, with 11 bases between them. CDR3 region: CASSPHSSSGNTIYF. CDR3 nucleotide sequence: TGTGCCAGCAGCCCCCACAGTAGCTCTGGAAACACCATATATTTT.

Notes on this clone: Other DNA sequences in the same sample also yield this CDR3. V gene TRBV5-1 combines with J gene TRBJ2-7, with TRBD2 as a possible D gene (6 bases). Per germline, CDR1 SGHRS and CDR2 YFSETQ. The V end was cut by 0 bases, the J end by 3 bases, with 10 bases between. CDR3 length: 14 amino acids. The CDR3 nucleotides read TGCGCCAGCAGCTTGGGCGGGGCATACTACGAGCAGTACTTC. This encodes CASSLGGAYYEQYF. Supplemented by reference TRBV5-1 and TRBJ2-7, the full variable domain reads KAGVTQTPRYLIKTRGQQVTLSCSPISGHRSVSWYQQTPGQGLQFLFEYFSETQRNKGNFPGRFSGRQFSNSRSEMNVSTLELGDSALYLCASSLGGAYYEQYFGPGTRLTVT.

Details on this clone: Other DNA sequences from this sample encode an identical CDR3 as well. The CDR3 sequence: CASSLGGSNQPQHF. In DNA, the CDR3 is TGTGCCAGCAGCTTAGGCGGTAGCAATCAGCCCCAGCATTTT. The chain employs TRBV13 and TRBJ1-5; D call uncertain. This CDR3 region has 14 residues. V lost 0 bases and J 0 bases, leaving 3 bases between the germline ends. CDR1 and CDR2 from the germline V gene are PRHDT and FYEKMQ (reference sequence).

On this clone: Mismatch with germline at one junction end may stem from a read error. J is TRBJ2-3 and V is TRBV27, with TRBD1 matching over 11 bases. The CDR3 loop spans 17 amino acids. The germline gives CDR1 MNHEY, CDR2 SMNVEV (reference sequence). CDR3 sequence: CASSISDRGLCTDTQYF. The CDR3 DNA is TGTGCCAGCAGTATATCGGACAGGGGGCTATGCACAGATACGCAGTATTTT.

This clone appeared a few times. This chain uses TRBV7-8 with TRBJ1-6; D might be TRBD1 (6 bases). The CDR3 extends over 13 amino acids. Looked up from germline, CDR1 is SGHVS and CDR2 is FQNEAQ. Trimming shortened V by 6 bases and J by 6 bases, and 9 bases separated the two germline ends. The CDR3 spells CASRWTANSPLHF. The CDR3 DNA reads TGTGCCAGCAGGTGGACAGCTAATTCACCCCTCCACTTT.

This rearrangement joins TRBV7-9 to TRBJ2-5; a weak D match, TRBD2 (5 bases). Germline CDR1 reads SEHNR; CDR2 reads FQNEAQ (reference sequence). Trimming cost V 1 base and J 4 bases, with 19 bases left between them. This CDR3 is 17 amino acids long. CDR3 residues: CASSLGGEGDVSETQYF. The DNA of the CDR3 is TGTGCCAGCAGCTTAGGCGGCGAGGGTGACGTCTCAGAGACCCAGTACTTC.

The chain couples TRBV25-1 to TRBJ1-1, with D possibly being TRBD1 (6 bases). Between the trimmed V and J ends, which lost 4 bases and 13 bases, there was a span of 13 bases. The germline V gene has CDR1 MGHDK and CDR2 SYGVNS. The CDR3 extends over 11 amino acids. The CDR3 is CASSGEVGGFF. The CDR3 nucleotides are TGTGCCAGCAGTGGAGAGGTAGGGGGTTTCTTT.

The V and J genes are TRBV11-2 and TRBJ1-1; tentative D call: TRBD1 (5 bases). The CDR3 sequence is 12 residues long. Trimming left V 8 bases short and J 4 bases short, with 11 bases between. CDR1 and CDR2 (germline): SGHAT, FQNNGV. Here the CDR3 DNA reads TGTGCCAGCCTTGGGGCCGGCACTGAAGCTTTCTTT. Amino acids: CASLGAGTEAFF.

The V call is TRBV11-3, the J call TRBJ1-5; tentative D call: TRBD1 (6 bases). CDR1 and CDR2 (germline): SGHNT, YENEEA. Trimming stripped 7 bases from V and 6 bases from J, with 13 bases between. The CDR3 has 13 residues. The CDR3 DNA reads as TGTGCCAGCACCCTATGCAGGGGTCAGCCCCAGCATTTT. As protein: CASTLCRGQPQHF.

The chain joins TRBV7-6 to TRBJ2-7, with no clear D. The V gene lost 0 bases and the J gene lost 6 bases, with 12 bases spanning the gap. This CDR3 is 14 amino acids long. Per germline, CDR1 SGHVS and CDR2 FNYEAQ. In DNA form, the CDR3 reads TGTGCCAGCAGCTTAGCCCAGAAGGGATTCGAGCAGTACTTC. Amino acids: CASSLAQKGFEQYF.

V gene TRBV4-2 combines with J gene TRBJ1-4; unclear D gene. This CDR3 spans 16 amino acids. Trimming left V 0 bases short and J 5 bases short, with 13 bases between. CDR1 is LGHNA and CDR2 is YNFKEQ in the germline V gene. The chain's CDR3 is CASSQDPGKGNEKLFF. CDR3 nucleotides: TGTGCCAGCAGCCAAGATCCCGGGAAAGGGAATGAAAAACTGTTTTTT.

The chain joins TRBV19 to TRBJ1-5; a weak D match, TRBD1 (6 bases). V gave up 3 bases and J gave up 3 bases, with 12 bases separating them. The CDR3 totals 15 residues. Per the germline V gene, CDR1 is LNHDA and CDR2 is SQIVND (reference sequence). The DNA for the CDR3 is TGTGCCAGTAGTATCCGAGCAGGGGACAATCAGCCCCAGCATTTT. It translates to CASSIRAGDNQPQHF.

The chain links TRBV6-5 to TRBJ1-4; D uncertain. The germline CDR1 and CDR2 sequences are MNHEY and SVGAGI. This CDR3 has 14 amino acids. Trimming took off 1 base at V and 8 bases at J, with 11 bases between the two ends. DNA of the CDR3: TGTGCCAGCAGTTACTACGAGGGTAACGAAAAACTGTTTTTT. Translated: CASSYYEGNEKLFF.

The chain carries TRBV6-5 and TRBJ2-5, with D perhaps matching TRBD1 or TRBD2 (5 bases each). CDR3 length: 14 amino acids. Trimming shortened V by 6 bases and J by 4 bases, and 15 bases separated the two germline ends. Germline V gives CDR1 MNHEY, CDR2 SVGAGI. As DNA, the CDR3 is TGTGCCAGCAGCGGGACCTTTGGGGGAGAGACCCAGTACTTC. The encoded protein is CASSGTFGGETQYF.

This chain uses TRBV29-1 with TRBJ2-2; D may be TRBD2 (5 bases). This CDR3 is 12 amino acids long. Germline assignment: CDR1 SQVTM and CDR2 ANQGSEA. V lost 7 bases and J lost 6, with 12 bases in between. The CDR3 DNA reads TGCAGCGCTGCCCCTAGCTCCGGGGAGCTGTTTTTT. Amino acids: CSAAPSSGELFF.